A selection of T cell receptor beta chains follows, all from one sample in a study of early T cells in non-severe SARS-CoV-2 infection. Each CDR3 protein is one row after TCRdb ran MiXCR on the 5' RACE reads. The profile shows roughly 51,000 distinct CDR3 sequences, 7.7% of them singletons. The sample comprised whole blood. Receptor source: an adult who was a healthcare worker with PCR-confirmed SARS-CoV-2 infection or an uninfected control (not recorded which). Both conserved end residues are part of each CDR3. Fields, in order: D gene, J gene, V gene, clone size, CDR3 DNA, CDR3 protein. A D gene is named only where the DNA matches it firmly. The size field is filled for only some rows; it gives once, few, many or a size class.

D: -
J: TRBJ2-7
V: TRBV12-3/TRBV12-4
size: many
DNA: TGTGCCAGCAGGGAGGATTTGAGAACCTACGAGCAGTACTTC
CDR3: CASREDLRTYEQYF

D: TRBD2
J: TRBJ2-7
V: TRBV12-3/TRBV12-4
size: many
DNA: TGTGCCAGCAGTTCTAGCGGGGGGGCTTACGAGCAGTACTTC
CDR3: CASSSSGGAYEQYF

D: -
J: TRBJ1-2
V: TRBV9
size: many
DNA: TGTGCCAGCAGCTCAGGGGACACCTATGGCTACACCTTC
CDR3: CASSSGDTYGYTF

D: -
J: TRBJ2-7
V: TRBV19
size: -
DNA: TGTGCCAGTAGTAGACAGGTTAGCTCCTACGAGCAGTACTTC
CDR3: CASSRQVSSYEQYF

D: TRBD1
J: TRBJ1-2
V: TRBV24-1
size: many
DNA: TGTGCCACCAGTGATCGGGACAGGGATGGCTACACCTTC
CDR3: CATSDRDRDGYTF

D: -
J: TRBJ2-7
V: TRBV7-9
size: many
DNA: TGTGCCAGCAGCTTAGAATCGGTCGAGCAGTACTTC
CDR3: CASSLESVEQYF

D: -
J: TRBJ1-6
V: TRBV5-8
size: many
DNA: TGTGCCAGCAGCTTTTGGAATTCACCCCTCCACTTT
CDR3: CASSFWNSPLHF

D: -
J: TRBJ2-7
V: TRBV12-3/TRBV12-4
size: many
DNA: TGTGCCAGCAGTTACCTTGACGAGCAGTACTTC
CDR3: CASSYLDEQYF

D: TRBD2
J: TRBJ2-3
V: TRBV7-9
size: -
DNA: TGTGCCAGCAGCCAAAGGCGGGGGGACACAGATACGCAGTATTTT
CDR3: CASSQRRGDTDTQYF

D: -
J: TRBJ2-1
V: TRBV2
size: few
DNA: TGTGCCAGCAAGTGGGAGAGTGAGCAGTTCTTC
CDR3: CASKWESEQFF

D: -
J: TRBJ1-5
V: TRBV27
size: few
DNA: TGTGCCAGCAGTTTAGCCAATAGCAATCAGCCCCAGCATTTT
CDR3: CASSLANSNQPQHF

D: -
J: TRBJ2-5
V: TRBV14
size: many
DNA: TGTGCCAGCAGCCACCTAGGGAGAGAAGAGACCCAGTACTTC
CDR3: CASSHLGREETQYF

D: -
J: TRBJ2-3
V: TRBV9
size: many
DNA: TGTGCCAGCAGCGTAGGCGGGGCTAGCACAGATACGCAGTATTTT
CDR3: CASSVGGASTDTQYF

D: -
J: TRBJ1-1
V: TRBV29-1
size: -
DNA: TGCAGCGTGGGACGATTGAACACTGAAGCTTTCTTT
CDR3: CSVGRLNTEAFF

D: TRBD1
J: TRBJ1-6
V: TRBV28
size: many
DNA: TGTGCCAGCAGTTCAGTAATGACAGGGATTTATTCACCCCTCCACTTT
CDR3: CASSSVMTGIYSPLHF

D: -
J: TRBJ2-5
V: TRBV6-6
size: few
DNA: TGTGCCAGCAGTTACTCGACGACAAGCCCGAGCTTAAGGGAGACCCAGTACTTC
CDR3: CASSYSTTSPSLRETQYF

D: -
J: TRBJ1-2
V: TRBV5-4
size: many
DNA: TGTGCCAGCAGCCCCCGGGACGCAGCTAACTATGGCTACACCTTC
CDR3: CASSPRDAANYGYTF

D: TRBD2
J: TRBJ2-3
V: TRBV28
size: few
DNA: TGTGCCAGCAGTATCCTAGCGGGGGGTACAGATACGCAGTATTTT
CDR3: CASSILAGGTDTQYF

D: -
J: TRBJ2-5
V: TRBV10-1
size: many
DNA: TGCGCCAGAAAGGGTCCCACGGGAGAGACCCAGTACTTC
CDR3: CARKGPTGETQYF

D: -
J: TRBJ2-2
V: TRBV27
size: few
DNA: TGTGCCAGCAGCGACAGTCCCACCGGGGAGCTGTTTTTT
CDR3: CASSDSPTGELFF

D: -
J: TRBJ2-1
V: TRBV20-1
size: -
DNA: TGCAGTGCTACTCTGACTGAGCAGTTCTTC
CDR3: CSATLTEQFF

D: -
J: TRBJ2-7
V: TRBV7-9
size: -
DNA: TGTGCCAGCAGCCAATCAAACAGGGTAGGAGGTTACGAGCAGTACTTC
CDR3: CASSQSNRVGGYEQYF

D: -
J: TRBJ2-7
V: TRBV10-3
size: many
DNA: TGTGCCATCAAAGGCGGCTCCTACGAGCAGTACTTC
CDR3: CAIKGGSYEQYF

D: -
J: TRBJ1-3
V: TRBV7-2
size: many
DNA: TGTGCCAGCAGCTTTACCAGAGACTCTGGAAACACCATATATTTT
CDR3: CASSFTRDSGNTIYF

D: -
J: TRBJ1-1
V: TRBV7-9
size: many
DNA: TGTGCCAGCAGCGAATTGGACAGTATGAACACTGAAGCTTTCTTT
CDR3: CASSELDSMNTEAFF

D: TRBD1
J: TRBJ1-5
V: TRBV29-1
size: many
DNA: TGCAGCGCCCAGGGGGGGGCCAATCAGCCCCAGCATTTT
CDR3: CSAQGGANQPQHF

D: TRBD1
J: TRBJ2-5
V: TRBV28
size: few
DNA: TGTGCCAGCCAGACAGGGCGAGAGACCCAGTACTTC
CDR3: CASQTGRETQYF

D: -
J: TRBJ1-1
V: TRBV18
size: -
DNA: TGTGCCAGCTCACGCTCCGGGGCCCAGAACACTGAAGCTTTCTTT
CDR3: CASSRSGAQNTEAFF

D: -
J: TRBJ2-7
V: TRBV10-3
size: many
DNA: TGTGCCATCAGTGAGGTGGGGGACTACGAGCAGTACTTC
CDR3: CAISEVGDYEQYF

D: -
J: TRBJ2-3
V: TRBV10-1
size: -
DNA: TGCGCCAGCAGTGAGGAAATTGGTGTAGATACGCAGTATTTT
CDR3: CASSEEIGVDTQYF

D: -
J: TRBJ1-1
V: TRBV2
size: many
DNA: TGTGCCAGCAGCCGAACAGGGCTAGGGACTGAAGCTTTCTTT
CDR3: CASSRTGLGTEAFF

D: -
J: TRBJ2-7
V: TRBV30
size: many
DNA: TGTGCCTGGAGTGTACGGGGGATCAGCTCCTACGAGCAGTACTTC
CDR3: CAWSVRGISSYEQYF

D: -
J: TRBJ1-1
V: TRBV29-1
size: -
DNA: TGCAGCGTTGCTAGGGGGAACACTGAAGCTTTCTTT
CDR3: CSVARGNTEAFF

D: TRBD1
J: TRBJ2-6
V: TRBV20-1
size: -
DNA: TGCAGTGCTAGATCAGGGGGCGCCTCTGGGGCCAACGTCCTGACTTTC
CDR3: CSARSGGASGANVLTF

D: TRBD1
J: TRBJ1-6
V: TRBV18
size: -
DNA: TGTGCCAGCTCACCGGGACAGGGGGTTTCTTCACCCCTCCACTTT
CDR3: CASSPGQGVSSPLHF

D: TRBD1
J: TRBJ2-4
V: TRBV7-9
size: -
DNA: TGTGCCAGCAGCTTAATGCGGCCGGGACAGGGAAACATTCAGTACTTC
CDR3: CASSLMRPGQGNIQYF

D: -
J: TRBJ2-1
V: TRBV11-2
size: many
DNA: TGTGCCAGCAGCTTAGTTCGGGCGGAACACAATGAGCAGTTCTTC
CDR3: CASSLVRAEHNEQFF

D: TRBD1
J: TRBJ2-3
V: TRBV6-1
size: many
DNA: TGTGCCAGCCAACAGGGGGGCACAGATACGCAGTATTTT
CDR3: CASQQGGTDTQYF

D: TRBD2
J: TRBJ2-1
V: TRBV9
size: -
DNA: TGTGCCAGCAGCCCGAGACTAGCGGGGGACTACAATGAGCAGTTCTTC
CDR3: CASSPRLAGDYNEQFF

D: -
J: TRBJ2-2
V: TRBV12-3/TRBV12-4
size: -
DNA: TGTGCCAGCAGTTTAAGGGGGGCGGTCACCGGGGAGCTGTTTTTT
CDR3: CASSLRGAVTGELFF

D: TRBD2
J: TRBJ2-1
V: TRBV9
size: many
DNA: TGTGCCAGCAGCTCCCCACCCACTAGCGGGGGGTTCAATGAGCAGTTCTTC
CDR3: CASSSPPTSGGFNEQFF

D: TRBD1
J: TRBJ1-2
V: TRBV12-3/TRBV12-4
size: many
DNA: TGTGCCAGCAGCTCGACCGGGACAGGGATTGGCTACACCTTC
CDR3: CASSSTGTGIGYTF

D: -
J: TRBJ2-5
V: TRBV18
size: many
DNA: TGTGCCAGCTCAACCGTAGAAGGGGGAGAGACCCAGTACTTC
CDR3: CASSTVEGGETQYF

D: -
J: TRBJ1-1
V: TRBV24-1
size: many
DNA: TGTGCCACCAGTGGTGAAGCTTTCTTT
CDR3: CATSGEAFF

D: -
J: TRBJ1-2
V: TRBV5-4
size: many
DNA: TGTGCCAGCAGCCAAGGGACCTATGGCTACACCTTC
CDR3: CASSQGTYGYTF

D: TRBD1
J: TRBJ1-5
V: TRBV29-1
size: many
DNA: TGCAGCGTTGGGACAGGGGCCCCCAATCAGCCCCAGCATTTT
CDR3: CSVGTGAPNQPQHF

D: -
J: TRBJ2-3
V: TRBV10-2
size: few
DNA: TGCGCCAGCATGGTGGGGGGGCCGCTCACAGATACGCAGTATTTT
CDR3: CASMVGGPLTDTQYF

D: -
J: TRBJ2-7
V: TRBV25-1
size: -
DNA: TGTGCCAGCAGTGAAGGGTGGGACGAGCAGTACTTC
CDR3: CASSEGWDEQYF

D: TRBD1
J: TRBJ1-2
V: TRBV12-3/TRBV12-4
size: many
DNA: TGTGCCAGCAGCCCCCGACAGGGCGGCTATGGCTACACCTTC
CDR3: CASSPRQGGYGYTF

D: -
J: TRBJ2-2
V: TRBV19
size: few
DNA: TGTGCCAGTAAAGTGGGGGGCGACGGGGAGCTGTTTTTT
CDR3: CASKVGGDGELFF

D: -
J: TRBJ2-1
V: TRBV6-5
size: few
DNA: TGTGCCAGCAGCTCCCCGGGTAGCTCCTACAATGAGCAGTTCTTC
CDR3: CASSSPGSSYNEQFF

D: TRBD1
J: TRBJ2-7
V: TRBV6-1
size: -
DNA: TGTGCCAGCGAAACCGGGACAGGGGGTCCCTACGAGCAGTACTTC
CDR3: CASETGTGGPYEQYF

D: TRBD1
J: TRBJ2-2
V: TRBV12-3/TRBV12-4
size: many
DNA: TGTGCCAGCAGCCCCGGGACAGACAACACCGGGGAGCTGTTTTTT
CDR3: CASSPGTDNTGELFF

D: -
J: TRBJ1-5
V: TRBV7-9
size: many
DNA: TGTGCCAGCAGCTTAGACGGCAATCAGCCCCAGCATTTT
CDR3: CASSLDGNQPQHF

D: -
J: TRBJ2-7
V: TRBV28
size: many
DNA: TGTGCCAGCAGTTCCCAGGTCCCCTACGAGCAGTACTTC
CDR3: CASSSQVPYEQYF

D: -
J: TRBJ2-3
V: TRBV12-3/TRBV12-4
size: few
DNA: TGTGCCAGCAGTTTAGTCGGGGGGCCAGGAGATACGCAGTATTTT
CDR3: CASSLVGGPGDTQYF

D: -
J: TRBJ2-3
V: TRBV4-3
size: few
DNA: TGCGCCAGCAGCCATTTGTATGATCACACAGATACGCAGTATTTT
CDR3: CASSHLYDHTDTQYF

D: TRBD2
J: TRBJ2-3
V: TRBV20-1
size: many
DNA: TGCAGTGCTAGAGGGACTAGCGGATCAGATACGCAGTATTTT
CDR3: CSARGTSGSDTQYF

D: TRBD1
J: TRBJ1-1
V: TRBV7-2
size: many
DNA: TGTGCCAGCAGCCCAAGGGGACAGATGTGGGCTTTCTTT
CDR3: CASSPRGQMWAFF